According to its frequency, the clone carrying this TCR beta chain is medium-sized. Its antigen is not known. This entry comes from a study of T cell clusters in autoimmune cytopenias. Overall study: A median of about 49,000 TRB reads per sample yielded a median around 2,000 distinct clonotypes. Study-level findings and limits: Compared with active autoimmune hepatitis patients, healthy donors showed almost three-fold more exclusive TRB clusters. Physiological T cell clusters of healthy donors were apparently absent in primary autoimmune cytopenia patients.

CDR3 length equals 14 residues. TRB amplification used around 0.25 ug of peripheral blood genomic DNA. TRB rearrangements were amplified by touch-down multiplex PCR with mixed TRB-A/B primers. Following a re-call of the multiplex PCR reads, TCRdb has one entry per CDR3 protein and lacks DNA. The data show about 5,000 distinct CDR3 sequences, and the top ten clones hold approximately 18%. The sequencing input was peripheral blood. This chain uses TRBV12-3 or TRBV12-4 with TRBJ2-3; with no DNA, the TCRdb D assignment of TRBD1 cannot be verified. The origin of this receptor is a human donor with an autoimmune cytopenia or autoimmune hepatitis (not recorded which). The CDR3 sequence: CASTGTANTDTQYF.